This TCR beta chain was observed in a study of blood T cell repertoires in COVID-19. Overall study: Samples came from the United States, Italy and Spain, spanning acute and convalescent COVID-19.

Germline V gene lookup returns CDR1 MNHEY and CDR2 SMNVEV (reference sequence). V lost 3 bases and J lost 5, with 13 bases in between. The CDR3 has 15 residues. Sequencing used immunoSEQ multiplex PCR; TCRdb keeps in-frame clones, though not all of them. The sample holds roughly 200,000 clones, 80% to 90% seen once. V usage is TRBV27 and J usage is TRBJ2-2; D possibly corresponds to TRBD2 (6 bases). Input material: peripheral blood. The TCR was taken from an elderly woman with acute or convalescent COVID-19. Here the CDR3 reads CASSLMAGPTGELFF. The DNA of the CDR3 is TGTGCCAGCAGTTTGATGGCGGGACCGACCGGGGAGCTGTTTTTT.